This T cell receptor (beta chain) originates from a study of blood T cells in healthy people across ages. Study findings and constraints: TCR beta diversity per million T cells fell roughly linearly with age. Investigators viewed diversity estimates from one million T cells as underestimates, the study reported. The study found more naive CD4+ cells and higher diversity in long-lived than aged donors.

Those donating, healthy Caucasian individuals from Russia, were aged roughly 6 to 90. A sample-barcoded 5' primer and a J-beta primer mix were used in a second PCR of roughly 7 to 12 cycles. Via MiXCR, TCRdb re-called the 5' RACE reads, giving one row per CDR3 protein. The sample records about 900,000 distinct CDR3 sequences, approximately 49% being singletons. Worth noting for this clonotype: Its target is unknown.

Germline CDR1 is MNHEY and CDR2 is SVGEGT. CDR3 length equals 13 residues. The rearrangement links TRBV6-2 or TRBV6-3 to TRBJ2-5, with D maybe TRBD1 (5 bases). The J call may be in error: the DNA end matches TRBJ2-7 better. This TCR came from a man aged 30-40 years in good health. Sequences were obtained from blood. CDR3 protein: CASSYLGAYEQYF. The CDR3 DNA follows: TGTGCCAGCAGTTATCTAGGGGCCTACGAGCAGTACTTC.